Below are 6 T cell receptor beta chains sequenced from a single sample in a study of blood T cell repertoires in COVID-19. The protocol was immunoSEQ multiplex PCR, while the TCRdb copy is restricted to in-frame clones and leaves out a portion. Among more than 80,000 clones listed, roughly 90% were seen once. The sample taken for sequencing was peripheral blood. The receptors were sampled from a human donor with active COVID-19. The donor label of this sample is uncertain.

The CDR3 spells CASKQIISGNTIYF. CDR3 nucleotides: TGTGCCAGCAAACAGATTATCTCTGGAAACACCATATATTTT. The chain links TRBV2 to TRBJ1-3; D gene unclear. CDR1 SNHLY and CDR2 FYNNEI come from the germline V gene. V lost 7 bases and J lost 0, with 10 bases in between. CDR3 size: 14 residues. The complete variable domain, with remaining parts taken from reference TRBV2 and TRBJ1-3, reads EPEVTQTPSHQVTQMGQEVILRCVPISNHLYFYWYRQILGQKVEFLVSFYNNEISEKSEIFDDQFSVERPDGSNFTLKIRSTKLEDSAMYFCASKQIISGNTIYFGEGSWLTVV.

The chain links TRBV10-3 to TRBJ2-2; 8 nucleotides match TRBD1. Per the germline V gene, CDR1 is ENHRY and CDR2 is SYGVKD. This CDR3 spans 12 amino acids. After removal of 10 bases from V and 5 bases from J, the junction contained 3 bases not matched to a gene. Here the CDR3 reads CATGQGTGELFF. The CDR3 region has the DNA TGTGCCACAGGACAGGGAACCGGGGAGCTGTTTTTT.

This chain uses TRBV15 with TRBJ1-4, with a tentative D call TRBD1 (5 bases). The V end was cut by 0 bases, the J end by 4 bases, with 15 bases between. CDR1 is LNHNV and CDR2 is YYDKDF in the germline V gene (reference sequence). The CDR3 extends over 17 amino acids. For the CDR3, the DNA is TGTGCCACCAGCAGAGATCCTGGCACAGGCTATAATGAAAAACTGTTTTTT. It is translated as CATSRDPGTGYNEKLFF.

The rearrangement uses TRBV19 and TRBJ2-7; 7 positions agree with TRBD1. Unmatched junction bases numbered 5, after V lost 8 bases and J lost 7 bases. CDR1 LNHDA and CDR2 SQIVND come from the germline V gene (reference sequence). This CDR3 spans 11 amino acids. The CDR3 DNA reads as TGTGCCAGTGGGACAGCCCGTGAGCAGTACTTC. Residues: CASGTAREQYF.

This clone was detected only a few times. CDR3 sequence reads: CASSINRGYEQYF. Here the CDR3 DNA reads TGTGCCAGTAGTATAAACAGGGGCTACGAGCAGTACTTC. This rearrangement joins TRBV19 to TRBJ2-7, with 7 bases lining up with TRBD1. Trimming removed 2 bases from V and 3 bases from J; junction bases left unmatched: 1. The germline V gene encodes CDR1 LNHDA and CDR2 SQIVND (reference sequence). The CDR3 has 13 residues. Full variable domain (remainder filled in from reference TRBV19 and TRBJ2-7): DGGITQSPKYLFRKEGQNVTLSCEQNLNHDAMYWYRQDPGQGLRLIYYSQIVNDFQKGDIAEGYSVSREKKESFPLTVTSAQKNPTAFYLCASSINRGYEQYFGPGTRLTVT.

This sequence joins TRBV19 and TRBJ1-1, with 9 nucleotides matching TRBD1. Germline CDR1 LNHDA, CDR2 SQIVND (reference sequence). The CDR3 is 13 residues long. After removal of 7 bases from V and 7 bases from J, the junction contained 7 bases not matched to a gene. The chain's CDR3 is CASTITGGNEAFF. CDR3 sequence (DNA): TGTGCCAGTACCATTACAGGGGGCAATGAAGCTTTCTTT.